Below are 26 T cell receptor beta chains sequenced from a single sample in a study of molecular identifiers for immune sequencing clone quantification. TCRdb re-called the PCR reads with MiXCR, one entry per CDR3 protein. Of 9,500 to 15,000 distinct CDR3 sequences listed, 15% to 20% are singletons. The sequenced sample consisted of naive CD8+ T cells from blood, with Jurkat cell RNA spiked in. Described subset: FACS-sorted CD8+CD4-CCR7+CD45RA+ naive T cells. These receptors all stem from a human donor in good health. Some libraries in this study had Jurkat cell RNA spiked in.

This clonotype is termed medium-sized (0.01 to 0.1%). This chain links TRBV13 with TRBJ2-3; 7 positions match TRBD1. Germline CDR1 reads PRHDT; CDR2 reads FYEKMQ (reference sequence). The CDR3 is 15 amino acids. Losses at the gene ends were 5 bases for V and 2 bases for J; bases not matched to a gene: 7. As DNA, the CDR3 is TGTGCCAGCAGCAACCCGGGACAGTACACAGATACGCAGTATTTT. Protein: CASSNPGQYTDTQYF.

By its share, this clonotype is medium-sized. The rearrangement links TRBV4-1 to TRBJ2-7; 9 bases match TRBD2. Germline trimming cut 0 bases from V and 3 bases from J; bases unmatched to any gene: 3. Germline CDR1 and CDR2: MGHRA and YSYEKL. The length of the CDR3 is 15 residues. The CDR3 region is CASSQDTSGYYEQYF. CDR3 in DNA: TGCGCCAGCAGCCAAGATACTAGCGGGTACTACGAGCAGTACTTC.

With respect to this clonotype: A much bigger clone sits one base away, suggesting this may be a read error. The chain recombines TRBV4-1 with TRBJ2-7, with TRBD2 matching 9 bases. Germline V gene data show CDR1 as MGHRA and CDR2 as YSYEKL. There are 16 residues in the CDR3. CDR3 residues: CVSSQVGAGGSNEQYF. For the CDR3, the DNA is TGCGTCAGCAGCCAAGTCGGAGCGGGAGGTAGCAACGAGCAGTACTTC.

This clonotype was seen ten or more times. The chain employs TRBV2 and TRBJ2-7; perhaps TRBD2 as D (5 bases). Germline CDR1 SNHLY, CDR2 FYNNEI. The V gene lost 6 bases and the J gene lost 0 bases, with 12 bases spanning the gap. This CDR3 is built from 14 residues. In DNA, the CDR3 is TGTGCCAGCAGGCAGACGGGAAGCTCCTACGAGCAGTACTTC. As protein: CASRQTGSSYEQYF.

This clonotype ranks as medium-sized. V usage is TRBV19 and J usage is TRBJ2-5, with 7 bases fitting TRBD2. The CDR3 runs to 16 residues. V lost 5 bases and J lost 1; bases outside the gene matches: 10. Germline V CDR1 and CDR2: LNHDA, SQIVND (reference sequence). Here the CDR3 DNA reads TGTGCCAGTAGTCCCCTAGAAGCGGGGACCCAAGAGACCCAGTACTTC. Translation gives CASSPLEAGTQETQYF.

Comments on this clonotype: The conserved final phenylalanine or tryptophan is absent from the CDR3, which likely points to a read error. CDR3 amino acids: CAGSQRPAGTSDQETQYS. Here the CDR3 DNA reads TGCGCCGGCAGCCAAAGGCCCGCCGGGACTAGCGATCAAGAGACCCAGTACTCC. V is TRBV4-1 and J is TRBJ2-5; the match to TRBD2 covers 10 bases. The CDR3 is 18 amino acids. Germline loops: CDR1 MGHRA, CDR2 YSYEKL.

This clonotype occurred a few times. This rearrangement joins TRBV2 to TRBJ2-1, with 9 positions matching TRBD2. J gave up 6 bases and V 6 bases, and 9 bases lay outside the gene matches. Germline V gene sequence: CDR1 SNHLY, CDR2 FYNNEI. The CDR3 sequence is 15 residues long. The CDR3 reads CASSTSGLAINEQFF. In DNA form, the CDR3 reads TGTGCCAGCAGCACATCGGGACTAGCTATCAATGAGCAGTTCTTC.

This clonotype was seen just once. One base away lies a much larger clone, so this may be a sequencing read error. It is likely a read error, because the conserved phenylalanine at the end of the CDR3 is missing. V usage is TRBV9 and J usage is TRBJ2-3; D call uncertain. Germline V gene lookup returns CDR1 SGDLS and CDR2 YYNGEE. Trimming took off 5 bases at V and 3 bases at J, with 4 bases between the two ends. The CDR3 runs 11 residues. CDR3 region: CASSETDTQYL. The CDR3 DNA reads as TGTGCCAGCAGTGAAACAGATACGCAGTATCTT.

For this clonotype: A much larger clone differs from this one at a single base, so this may be a read error. The rearrangement joins TRBV30 to TRBJ2-7; 9 nucleotides align to TRBD1. CDR3 size: 20 residues. CDR1 and CDR2 (germline): GTSNPN, SVGIG (reference sequence). CDR3 nucleotide sequence: TGTGCCTGGAGGAATCAACGCCGTAGACAGGGGGGAATGACTAACTACGGGCAGTACTTC. Translation gives CAWRNQRRRQGGMTNYGQYF.

This clonotype was detected a few times. A much larger clone sits a single nucleotide away, making a read error possible. V usage is TRBV6-1 and J usage is TRBJ2-7; D call uncertain. CDR3 length: 12 residues. The germline V gene encodes CDR1 MNHNS and CDR2 SASEGT. This CDR3 reads CATTLNYYVQYF. The CDR3 DNA sequence: TGTGCCACCACACTAAACTACTACGTGCAGTACTTC.

This clonotype was seen repeatedly, ten times or more. DNA of the CDR3: TGTGCCAGCAGCGAATTGACAGGGGGCGATCCGAACCTGGGCTACACCTTC. Protein: CASSELTGGDPNLGYTF. The chain is built from TRBV7-8 and TRBJ1-2; 10 nucleotides line up with TRBD1. Unmatched junction bases numbered 17, after V lost 5 bases and J lost 8 bases. This CDR3 has 17 residues. Germline-derived CDR1 and CDR2 are SGHVS and FQNEAQ. The complete variable domain, with remaining parts taken from reference TRBV7-8 and TRBJ1-2, reads GAGVSQSPRYKVAKRGQDVALRCDPISGHVSLFWYQQALGQGPEFLTYFQNEAQLDKSGLPSDRFFAERPEGSVSTLKIQRTQQEDSAVYLCASSELTGGDPNLGYTFGSGTRLTVV.

There are a few counts of this clonotype. The chain joins TRBV28 to TRBJ2-1; 9 bases are shared with TRBD2. V was clipped by 4 bases and J by 6 bases; unmatched bases: 10. The CDR3 runs to 16 residues. Germline values: CDR1 MDHEN, CDR2 SYDVKM. The CDR3: CASSSISGSPSNEQFF. The CDR3 DNA reads as TGTGCCAGCAGTTCCATTAGCGGGAGCCCATCCAATGAGCAGTTCTTC.

This clonotype was seen ten or more times. CDR3 in DNA: TGTGCCAGCAGCTTGGAGGGCCCCTCCTACGAGCAGTACTTC. As protein: CASSLEGPSYEQYF. V usage is TRBV5-5 and J usage is TRBJ2-7; D uncertain. The CDR3 has 14 amino acids. Germline assignment: CDR1 SGHKS and CDR2 YYEKEE (reference sequence). Trimming left V 0 bases short and J 0 bases short, with 7 bases between.

This clonotype is termed medium-sized. V usage is TRBV29-1 and J usage is TRBJ2-5; D is uncertain. V was cut by 3 bases and J by 5 bases, with 19 bases left in between. Per germline, CDR1 SQVTM and CDR2 ANQGSEA. This CDR3 spans 15 amino acids. CDR3 sequence reads: CSVEYPGHQRETQYF. For the CDR3, the DNA is TGCAGCGTTGAGTACCCGGGCCACCAACGCGAGACCCAGTACTTC.

Turning to this clonotype: A much larger clone lies one base from this, so it may be a read error. This sequence joins TRBV4-3 and TRBJ1-2; D unresolved. CDR1 is LGHNA, CDR2 YSLEER, per germline. There are 13 residues in the CDR3. Here the CDR3 DNA reads TGCGCCAGCAGCCAGTGGATCGGCTATGGCTGCACCTTC. Translated, it gives CASSQWIGYGCTF.

In this sample, this clonotype turned up a few times. A single base separates this from a much larger clone, so it may be a read error. This chain links TRBV24-1 with TRBJ2-3; D is possibly TRBD2 (6 bases). The CDR3 loop spans 15 amino acids. Germline assignment: CDR1 KGHDR and CDR2 SFDVKD. V shed 8 bases and J shed 2 bases, with 16 bases lying between them. CDR3 nucleotides: TGTGCCACCAATGACCCGGGACTCACCACAGATACGCAGTATTTT. It yields the protein CATNDPGLTTDTQYF.

Notes on this clonotype: At one boundary the junction diverges from the germline segment, which might be a read error. The CDR3 here is CAPSGLLQGENTGELFF. In DNA, the CDR3 is TGTGCCCCCAGTGGTTTACTACAGGGTGAAAACACCGGGGAGCTGTTTTTT. The chain recombines TRBV24-1 with TRBJ2-2; D might be TRBD1 (6 bases). Germline V CDR1 and CDR2: KGHDR, SFDVKD. CDR3 length equals 17 residues.

This clonotype has only a few counts. The rearrangement joins TRBV28 to TRBJ1-1; a weak D match, TRBD1 (6 bases). CDR3 size: 15 residues. CDR1 is MDHEN and CDR2 is SYDVKM in the germline V gene. The V end lost 5 bases, the J end lost 3 bases, and 16 bases lay between the germline ends. CDR3 coding DNA: TGTGCCAGCAGTAACCTCAGGGGAGGGGACACTGAAGCTTTCTTT. Protein: CASSNLRGGDTEAFF.

The V call is TRBV13, the J call TRBJ2-5; the D is unclear. Germline V gives CDR1 PRHDT, CDR2 FYEKMQ (reference sequence). The CDR3 is 15 residues long. V was shortened by 2 bases and J by 5 bases, with 15 bases between the two germline ends. CDR3 amino acids: CASSLSSQVEETQYF. The CDR3 region has the DNA TGTGCCAGCAGCTTATCGTCCCAGGTGGAGGAGACCCAGTACTTC.

By share, this clonotype ranks as medium-sized. The rearrangement joins TRBV6-2 or TRBV6-3 to TRBJ2-7; no definite D call. V was pared by 6 bases and J by 2 bases, with 8 bases between. CDR3 length equals 12 residues. Per the germline V gene, CDR1 is MNHEY and CDR2 is SVGEGT. The CDR3: CASRSSAYEQYF. CDR3 sequence (DNA): TGTGCCAGCAGAAGTAGTGCCTACGAGCAGTACTTC.

By share, this clonotype ranks as medium-sized (0.01 to 0.1%). V and J are TRBV4-3 and TRBJ2-7, with D maybe TRBD1 (5 bases). This CDR3 comprises 14 residues. V lost 4 bases and J 6 bases, leaving 16 bases between the germline ends. Germline CDR1 is LGHNA and CDR2 is YSLEER. CDR3 DNA: TGCGCCAGCAGCCCCACAGACAGACCCTTCGAGCAGTACTTC. It yields the protein CASSPTDRPFEQYF.

This clonotype is deemed medium-sized. The chain recombines TRBV10-3 with TRBJ1-3, with D tentatively TRBD1 (5 bases). The CDR3 covers 16 residues. Trimming took 0 bases from V and 2 from J, leaving 11 bases between them. Per germline, CDR1 ENHRY and CDR2 SYGVKD. The CDR3 reads CAISESTGLPGNTIYF. The CDR3 bases are TGTGCCATCAGTGAGTCTACAGGCCTACCTGGAAACACCATATATTTT.

This clonotype appeared once. This may stem from a read error, because a much larger clone lies one nucleotide away. The conserved closing phenylalanine or tryptophan is absent in this CDR3, likely reflecting a read error. The V call is TRBV5-3, the J call TRBJ1-5; no reliable D call. TRBV5-3 is an ORF, with its function uncertain. The CDR3 is made up of 14 amino acids. Trimming left V 8 bases short and J 0 bases short, with 12 bases between. The CDR3 region is CASSPDVSNQPQHY. The CDR3 nucleotides are TGTGCCAGCAGCCCGGACGTTAGCAATCAGCCCCAGCATTAT.

By share, this clonotype counts as medium-sized. The CDR3 DNA sequence: TGCAGTGCTAGATTGTACAGGGGGAAAACAGATACGCAGTATTTT. This encodes CSARLYRGKTDTQYF. The chain couples TRBV20-1 to TRBJ2-3; 8 nucleotides match TRBD1. The V gene's germline CDR1 is DFQATT and CDR2 SNEGSKA (reference sequence). V lost 2 bases and J lost 3; bases outside the gene matches: 7. The CDR3 spans 15 residues.

About this clonotype itself: This could be a read error, since a much larger clone is one nucleotide away. The chain employs TRBV27 and TRBJ2-7; 7 bases agree with TRBD2. This CDR3 region has 13 residues. Germline V gene sequence: CDR1 MNHEY, CDR2 SMNVEV (reference sequence). DNA of the CDR3: TGTGCCAGCGGTTTAACTAGCGACTACGAGCAGTACTTC. Translated: CASGLTSDYEQYF.

This clonotype is judged medium-sized. This chain links TRBV2 with TRBJ2-3, with D possibly matching TRBD1 (5 bases). Trimming removed 7 bases at V and 1 base at J, with 15 bases between. The CDR3 totals 15 residues. From germline, CDR1 is SNHLY and CDR2 FYNNEI. In nucleotides, the CDR3 is TGTGCCAGCATGCCCGTAGGGGAACGCACAGATACGCAGTATTTT. Translating gives CASMPVGERTDTQYF.